This T cell receptor beta chain was observed in a study of blood T cell repertoires in COVID-19. Across the study: Some COVID-19 samples were acute and others convalescent; all came from the United States, Italy and Spain. PBMCs, B-cell-depleted T cells, or T cells provided the cDNA or gDNA that made up the material.

Source study methods: Reference gene primer amplification in the assay estimated nucleated cell counts. Only in-frame clones appear in the TCRdb table, and some are missing; sequencing was by immunoSEQ multiplex PCR. V, J and clone size derive from that table, while D and trimming were established from the DNA sequence. The table lists 150,000 or so clones, roughly 93% of them singletons, with about 2.5% in the top ten. V was cut by 6 bases and J by 5 bases, with 10 bases left in between. Germline CDR1 KGHSH, CDR2 LQKENI. The CDR3 is 13 residues long. Input material: peripheral blood. This chain joins TRBV18 and TRBJ1-4; no clear D gene. The sequence derives from a man between 18 and 35 years old with acute or convalescent COVID-19. The CDR3 sequence: CASSRAANEKLFF. The CDR3 bases are TGTGCCAGCTCGCGGGCAGCCAATGAAAAACTGTTTTTT.